This T cell receptor (beta chain) was identified during a study of CD8 T cells in Susac syndrome. Isolation of CD8+ and CD4+ T cells was performed negatively, whereas enrichment of TEMRA cells was done by FACS. Random hexamers were used to reverse transcribe the RNA input (about 0.5 to 1 ug). A multiplex approach, immunoSEQ multiplex PCR, amplified TCR beta CDR3 across 54 Vbeta and 13 Jbeta. TCRdb ran MiXCR on the immunoSEQ multiplex PCR reads and lists one entry per CDR3 protein. The profile shows a few hundred thousand distinct CDR3 sequences, roughly 85% of them singletons. The germline gives CDR1 MGHRA, CDR2 YSYEKL. CDR3 length: 15 amino acids. J was trimmed by 12 bases and V by 0 bases; bases with no gene match: 9.

Sequencing was carried out using CD8+ T cells from PBMCs. The chain links TRBV4-1 to TRBJ1-4; 8 bases agree with TRBD1. This TCR came from a human donor with multiple sclerosis. The CDR3 protein is CASSQDSRGQRELFF. The CDR3 nucleotides are TGCGCCAGCAGCCAAGATTCCAGGGGGCAGAGAGAACTGTTTTTT.